The rows below give T cell receptor beta chains drawn from one sample of a study of vaccination effects on CD4 cells after COVID-19. Assay used: immunoSEQ multiplex PCR; TCRdb lists only in-frame clones, some missing. Of over 30,000 clones in the sample, 82% were seen once. The antigens of these receptors remain unknown. The starting material was CD4+ T cells from PBMCs cultured with HCoV-NL63 spike peptides, obtained after COVID-19 vaccination. These receptors all stem from a human donor who received a COVID-19 vaccine. Some clones in this sample may be carry-over from other donors' samples. Both conserved end residues are part of each CDR3. D genes are given only for firm matches. Clone size is given for some rows only: seen once, a few or many times, or a class if the clone is expanded.

J gene	V gene	clone size	D gene	CDR3 DNA	CDR3 protein
TRBJ1-2	TRBV18	NA	TRBD1	TGTGCCAGCTCTCGCAGTACAGGGGAGCTTTCCTATGGCTACACCTTC	CASSRSTGELSYGYTF
TRBJ2-3	TRBV7-3	NA	NA	TGTGCCAGCAGCCGCACTGGAGGGGGGTCCAGAGATACGCAGTATTTT	CASSRTGGGSRDTQYF
TRBJ2-1	TRBV6-5	NA	TRBD2	TGTGCCAGCAGTATTAGCGGGGTAGTGGGCAATGAGCAGTTCTTC	CASSISGVVGNEQFF
TRBJ1-5	TRBV4-1	NA	NA	TGCGCCAGCAGCCAAGGGGATAGCAATCAGCCCCAGCATTTT	CASSQGDSNQPQHF
TRBJ2-2	TRBV5-1	NA	NA	TGCGCCAGCAGCGAGGGATCGCCCACCGGGGAGCTGTTTTTT	CASSEGSPTGELFF
TRBJ1-1	TRBV5-5	NA	NA	TGTGCCAGCAGAAGGACACTAAATCCCACTGAAGCTTTCTTT	CASRRTLNPTEAFF
TRBJ2-6	TRBV6-1	NA	NA	TGTGCCAGCAGTGAATCGGGGGCTGGGGCCAACGTCCTGACTTTC	CASSESGAGANVLTF
TRBJ2-6	TRBV10-3	NA	NA	TGTGCCATCAGGGACAGCGTCTCTGGGGCCAACGTCCTGACTTTC	CAIRDSVSGANVLTF
TRBJ2-3	TRBV18	NA	NA	TGTGCCAGCTCACCAAAGGTCAAGGAGCAGTATTTT	CASSPKVKEQYF
TRBJ1-5	TRBV2	once	TRBD1	TGTGCCAGCAGTGAATTGCGGACAGGCCGGGGGCCCCAGCATTTT	CASSELRTGRGPQHF
TRBJ2-2	TRBV5-1	NA	NA	TGCGCCAGCAGCGGCGGGACTGTCGCGAACACCGGGGAGCTGTTTTTT	CASSGGTVANTGELFF
TRBJ1-4	TRBV10-3	NA	TRBD1	TGTGCCATCAGTGAGCCGACAGGGCGGGGCGAAAAACTGTTTTTT	CAISEPTGRGEKLFF
TRBJ2-5	TRBV24-1	NA	NA	TGTGCCACCAGTGAACCAACAGGGATACAAGAGACCCAGTACTTC	CATSEPTGIQETQYF
TRBJ2-2	TRBV5-1	NA	TRBD1	TGCGCCAGCAGGCCTGGGACAGGCTCGTCCGGGGAGCTGTTTTTT	CASRPGTGSSGELFF
TRBJ2-3	TRBV30	NA	NA	TGTGCCTGGAGTTCCTCAGTATACACAGATACGCAGTATTTT	CAWSSSVYTDTQYF
TRBJ1-2	TRBV18	NA	NA	TGTGCCAGCTCACCGGGCGGGGACTATGGCTACACCTTC	CASSPGGDYGYTF
TRBJ1-4	TRBV11-3	NA	NA	TGTGCCAGCGCGCGATCGGCTGGTGAAAAACTGTTTTTT	CASARSAGEKLFF
TRBJ1-4	TRBV15	NA	NA	TGTGCCACCAGCAGAGATGGGGTGGCAACTAATGAAAAACTGTTTTTT	CATSRDGVATNEKLFF
TRBJ2-6	TRBV28	few	TRBD2	TGTGCCAGCAGTTTCGGGGGGAAGGGTCGAGGGGCCAACGTCCTGACTTTC	CASSFGGKGRGANVLTF
TRBJ1-2	TRBV6-1	NA	NA	TGTGCCAGCAGTGAAATTGGCGTATATGGCTACACCTTC	CASSEIGVYGYTF
TRBJ2-2	TRBV7-2	NA	NA	TGTGCCAGCAGCAGTCGGAGTTCGAACACCGGGGAGCTGTTTTTT	CASSSRSSNTGELFF
TRBJ1-5	TRBV9	once	TRBD1	TGTGCCAGCAGCAAACTAGGACAGGAATATCAGCCCCAGCATTTT	CASSKLGQEYQPQHF
TRBJ1-2	TRBV11-2	NA	NA	TGTGCCAGCAGTTACCCCCAAAGGGCTGGCTACACCTTC	CASSYPQRAGYTF
TRBJ1-2	TRBV28	once	NA	TGTGCCAGCAGTTTACACGCAGGCGGCTATGGCTACACCTTC	CASSLHAGGYGYTF
TRBJ2-2	TRBV7-3	few	NA	TGTGCCAGCAGCTTTGGGGCCGATGGGGCCGGGGAGCTGTTTTTT	CASSFGADGAGELFF
TRBJ1-6	TRBV28	NA	NA	TGTGCCAGCAGTCCCCCGCCGAGGGATAATTCACCCCTCCACTTT	CASSPPPRDNSPLHF
TRBJ1-2	TRBV24-1	NA	NA	TGTGCCACCAGTGATTTTTCGGGACCCCGATGGGGCTACACCTTC	CATSDFSGPRWGYTF
TRBJ1-5	TRBV28	NA	NA	TGTGCCAGCAGTCAGGGGCTCTCGGGTTTCAATCAGCCCCAGCATTTT	CASSQGLSGFNQPQHF
TRBJ1-5	TRBV4-2	NA	NA	TGTGCCAGCAGCCAAGACTTGGGCAATCAGCCCCAGCATTTT	CASSQDLGNQPQHF
TRBJ1-5	TRBV7-8	NA	NA	TGTGCCAGCAGCTTAGTTATCAGTAGTTACCAGCCCCAGCATTTT	CASSLVISSYQPQHF
TRBJ2-5	TRBV6-7	NA	TRBD1	TGTGCCAGCAGCGAGGGACAGGCTGAAGTTAACTTC	CASSEGQAEVNF
TRBJ1-1	TRBV18	NA	TRBD1	TGTGCCAGCTCCCCCAAGGTTGGACAGGGAACTGAAGCTTTCTTT	CASSPKVGQGTEAFF
TRBJ2-3	TRBV6-5	NA	TRBD2	TGTGCCAGCAGTTACGGCCCTAGCGGGGGGGCAAATACGCAGTATTTT	CASSYGPSGGANTQYF
TRBJ2-5	TRBV7-2	NA	NA	TGTGCCAGCAGCTTAATCGGGCACCTCCCGGCAGAGACCCAGTACTTC	CASSLIGHLPAETQYF
TRBJ2-5	TRBV7-7	NA	TRBD2	TGTGCCAGCAGCGAGGGACTAGCGGGGACAGAGACCCAGTACTTC	CASSEGLAGTETQYF
TRBJ2-5	TRBV7-9	NA	NA	TGTGCCAGCGGTCCCGGGGTAGAGACCCAGTACTTC	CASGPGVETQYF
TRBJ1-1	TRBV6-6	NA	TRBD1	TGTGCCAGCAGTGACGACAGGGGCAGGAACACTGAAGCTTTCTTT	CASSDDRGRNTEAFF
TRBJ1-3	TRBV28	NA	NA	TGTGCCAGCAGTTTATTGAGGTTACAGGGCGGTTCTGGAAACACCATATATTTT	CASSLLRLQGGSGNTIYF
TRBJ2-5	TRBV12-5	NA	TRBD2	TGTGCTAGTGGTTTGGCCGGACTAGCGGGGGGGCCCCGGGAGACCCAGTACTTC	CASGLAGLAGGPRETQYF
TRBJ2-5	TRBV11-1	NA	NA	TGTGCCAGCAGGCATGGTACAGGGACCCAGTACTTC	CASRHGTGTQYF
TRBJ1-5	TRBV6-1	NA	NA	TGTGCCAGCAGTGAAGTCCCCGCGGGCAATCAGCCCCAGCATTTT	CASSEVPAGNQPQHF